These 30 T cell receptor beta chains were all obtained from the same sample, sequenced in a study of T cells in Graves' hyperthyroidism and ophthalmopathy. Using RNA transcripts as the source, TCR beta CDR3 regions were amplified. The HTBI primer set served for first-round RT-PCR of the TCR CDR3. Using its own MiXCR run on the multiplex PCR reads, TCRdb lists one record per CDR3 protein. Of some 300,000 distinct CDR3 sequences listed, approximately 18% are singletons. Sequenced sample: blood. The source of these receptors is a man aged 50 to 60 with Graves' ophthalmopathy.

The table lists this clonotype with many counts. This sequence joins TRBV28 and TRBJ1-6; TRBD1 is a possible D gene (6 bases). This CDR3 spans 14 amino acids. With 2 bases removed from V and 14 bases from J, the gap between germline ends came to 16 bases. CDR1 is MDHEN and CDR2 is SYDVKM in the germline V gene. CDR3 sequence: CASSLHPGQTTLHF. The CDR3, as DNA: TGTGCCAGCAGTTTACATCCCGGACAGACTACCCTCCACTTT.

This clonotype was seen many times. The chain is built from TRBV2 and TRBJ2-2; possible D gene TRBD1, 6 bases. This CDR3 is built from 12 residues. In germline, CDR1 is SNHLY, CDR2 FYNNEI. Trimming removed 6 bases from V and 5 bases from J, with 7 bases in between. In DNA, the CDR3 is TGTGCCAGCAGGAGGGGGACCGGGGAGCTGTTTTTT. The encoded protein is CASRRGTGELFF.

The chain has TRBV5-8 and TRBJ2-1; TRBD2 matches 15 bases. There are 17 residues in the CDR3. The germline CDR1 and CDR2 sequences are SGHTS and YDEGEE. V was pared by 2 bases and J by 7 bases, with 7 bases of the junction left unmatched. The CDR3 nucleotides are TGTGCCAGCAGCTTCCTTAGGACTAGCGGGAGGGGTAATGAGCAGTTCTTC. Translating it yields CASSFLRTSGRGNEQFF.

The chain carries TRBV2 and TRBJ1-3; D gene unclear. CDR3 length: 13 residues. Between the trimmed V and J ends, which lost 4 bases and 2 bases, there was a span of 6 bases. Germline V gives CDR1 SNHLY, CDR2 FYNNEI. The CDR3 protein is CASSVDAGNTIYF. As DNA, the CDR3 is TGTGCCAGCAGTGTGGACGCTGGAAACACCATATATTTT. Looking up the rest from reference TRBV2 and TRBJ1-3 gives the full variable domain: EPEVTQTPSHQVTQMGQEVILRCVPISNHLYFYWYRQILGQKVEFLVSFYNNEISEKSEIFDDQFSVERPDGSNFTLKIRSTKLEDSAMYFCASSVDAGNTIYFGEGSWLTVV.

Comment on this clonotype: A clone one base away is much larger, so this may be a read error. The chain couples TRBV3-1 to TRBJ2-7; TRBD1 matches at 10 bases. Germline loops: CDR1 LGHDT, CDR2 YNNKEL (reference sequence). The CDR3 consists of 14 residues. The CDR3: CAGSQTGTGDEQYF. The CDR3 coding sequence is TGTGCCGGCAGCCAAACCGGGACAGGGGACGAGCAGTACTTC.

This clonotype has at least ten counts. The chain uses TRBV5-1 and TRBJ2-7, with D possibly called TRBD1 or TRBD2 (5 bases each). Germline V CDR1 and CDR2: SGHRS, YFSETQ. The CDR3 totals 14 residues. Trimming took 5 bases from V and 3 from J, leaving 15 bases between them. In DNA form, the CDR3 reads TGCGCCAGCAGTACCGGGGCACATAACTACGAGCAGTACTTC. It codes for CASSTGAHNYEQYF. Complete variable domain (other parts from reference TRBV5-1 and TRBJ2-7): KAGVTQTPRYLIKTRGQQVTLSCSPISGHRSVSWYQQTPGQGLQFLFEYFSETQRNKGNFPGRFSGRQFSNSRSEMNVSTLELGDSALYLCASSTGAHNYEQYFGPGTRLTVT.

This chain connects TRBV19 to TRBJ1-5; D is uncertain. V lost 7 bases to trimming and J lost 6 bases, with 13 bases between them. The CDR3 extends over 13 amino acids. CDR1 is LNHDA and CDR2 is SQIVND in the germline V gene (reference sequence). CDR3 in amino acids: CASNLRAGQPQHF. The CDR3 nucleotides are TGTGCCAGTAATTTAAGGGCAGGTCAGCCCCAGCATTTT.

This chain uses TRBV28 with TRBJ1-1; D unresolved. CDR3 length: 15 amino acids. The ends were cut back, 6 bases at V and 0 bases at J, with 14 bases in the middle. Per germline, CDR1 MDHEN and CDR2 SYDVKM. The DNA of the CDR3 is TGTGCCAGCAGGGGAACCCTGACGGTGAACACTGAAGCTTTCTTT. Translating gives CASRGTLTVNTEAFF.

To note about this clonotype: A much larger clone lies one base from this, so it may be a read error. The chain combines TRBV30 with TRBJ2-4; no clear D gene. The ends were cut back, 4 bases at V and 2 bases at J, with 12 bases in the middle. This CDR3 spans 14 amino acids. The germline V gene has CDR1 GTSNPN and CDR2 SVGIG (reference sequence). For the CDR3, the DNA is TGTGCCTGGATTCCGTCGATAACCAAAAACATTCAGTACTTC. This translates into CAWIPSITKNIQYF. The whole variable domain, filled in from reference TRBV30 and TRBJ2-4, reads SQTIHQWPATLVQPVGSPLSLECTVEGTSNPNLYWYRQAAGRGLQLLFYSVGIGQISSEVPQNLSASRPQDRQFILSSKKLLLSDSGFYLCAWIPSITKNIQYFGAGTRLSVL.

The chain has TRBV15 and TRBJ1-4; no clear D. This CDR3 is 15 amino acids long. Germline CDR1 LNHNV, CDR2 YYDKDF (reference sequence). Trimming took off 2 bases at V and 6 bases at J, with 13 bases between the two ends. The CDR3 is CATSRQPKRDEKLFF. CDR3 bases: TGTGCCACCAGCAGACAGCCAAAGAGGGATGAAAAACTGTTTTTT.

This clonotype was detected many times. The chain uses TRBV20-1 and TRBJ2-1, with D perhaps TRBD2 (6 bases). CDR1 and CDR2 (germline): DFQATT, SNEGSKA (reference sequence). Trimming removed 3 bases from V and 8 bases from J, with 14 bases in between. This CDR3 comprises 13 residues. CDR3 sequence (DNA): TGCAGTGCTAGCCCCGCGGGAATTGATGAGCAGTTCTTC. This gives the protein CSASPAGIDEQFF.

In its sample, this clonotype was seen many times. The CDR3 region is CSARSGGSYEQYF. The CDR3 coding sequence is TGCAGTGCTAGATCGGGAGGCTCCTACGAGCAGTACTTC. The rearrangement links TRBV20-1 to TRBJ2-7; 7 bases are a match to TRBD2. V shed 2 bases, J shed 0 bases, and the junction held 1 base outside the gene matches. CDR3 length: 13 residues. In germline, CDR1 is DFQATT, CDR2 SNEGSKA (reference sequence).

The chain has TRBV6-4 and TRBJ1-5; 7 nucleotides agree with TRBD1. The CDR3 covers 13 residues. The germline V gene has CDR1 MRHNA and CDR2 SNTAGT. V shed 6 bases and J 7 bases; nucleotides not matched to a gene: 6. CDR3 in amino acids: CASRTGSWQPQHF. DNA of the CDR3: TGTGCCAGCAGGACAGGGTCGTGGCAGCCCCAGCATTTT.

The CDR3 loop reads CASSLGGGRTGSSSETQYF. CDR3 bases: TGTGCCAGCAGCTTAGGGGGGGGGAGAACAGGGAGTTCTTCAGAGACCCAGTACTTC. The chain carries TRBV7-8 and TRBJ2-5, with D tentatively TRBD2 (7 bases). CDR1 and CDR2 (germline): SGHVS, FQNEAQ. The CDR3 runs to 19 residues. V lost 1 base, J lost 4 bases, and 25 bases lay in between.

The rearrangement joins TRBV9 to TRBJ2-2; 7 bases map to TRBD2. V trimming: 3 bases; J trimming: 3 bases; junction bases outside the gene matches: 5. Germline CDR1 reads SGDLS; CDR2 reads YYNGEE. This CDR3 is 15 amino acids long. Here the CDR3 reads CASSESGDDTGELFF. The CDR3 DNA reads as TGTGCCAGCAGCGAAAGCGGGGATGACACCGGGGAGCTGTTTTTT.

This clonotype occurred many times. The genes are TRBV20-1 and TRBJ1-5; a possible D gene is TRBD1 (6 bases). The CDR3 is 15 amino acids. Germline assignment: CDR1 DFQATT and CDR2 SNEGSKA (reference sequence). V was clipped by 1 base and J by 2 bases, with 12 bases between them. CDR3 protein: CSARGGRGGNQPQHF. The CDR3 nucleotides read TGCAGTGCTAGAGGAGGCAGGGGCGGCAATCAGCCCCAGCATTTT.

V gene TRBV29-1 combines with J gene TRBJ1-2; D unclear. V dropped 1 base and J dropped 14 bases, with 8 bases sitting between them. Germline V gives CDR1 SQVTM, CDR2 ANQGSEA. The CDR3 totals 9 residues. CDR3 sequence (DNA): TGCAGCGTTGAAGGGCAGGCAACCTTC. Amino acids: CSVEGQATF.

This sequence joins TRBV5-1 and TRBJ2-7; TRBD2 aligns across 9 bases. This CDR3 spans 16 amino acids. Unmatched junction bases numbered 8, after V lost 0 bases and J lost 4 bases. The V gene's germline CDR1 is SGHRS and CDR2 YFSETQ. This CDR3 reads CASSLGASSGKYEQYF. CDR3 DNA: TGCGCCAGCAGCTTGGGTGCTTCTAGCGGGAAGTACGAGCAGTACTTC. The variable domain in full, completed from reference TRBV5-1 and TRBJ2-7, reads KAGVTQTPRYLIKTRGQQVTLSCSPISGHRSVSWYQQTPGQGLQFLFEYFSETQRNKGNFPGRFSGRQFSNSRSEMNVSTLELGDSALYLCASSLGASSGKYEQYFGPGTRLTVT.

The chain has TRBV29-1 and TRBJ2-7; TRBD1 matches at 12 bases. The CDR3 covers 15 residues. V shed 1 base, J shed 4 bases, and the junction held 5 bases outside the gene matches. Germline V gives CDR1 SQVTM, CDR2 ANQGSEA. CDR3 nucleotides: TGCAGCGTTGAAGGTGGGACAGGGGGCACGTACGAGCAGTACTTC. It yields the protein CSVEGGTGGTYEQYF.

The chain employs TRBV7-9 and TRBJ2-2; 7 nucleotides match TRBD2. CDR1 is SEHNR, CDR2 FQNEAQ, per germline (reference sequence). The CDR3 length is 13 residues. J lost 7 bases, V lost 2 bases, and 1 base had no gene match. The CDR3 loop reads CASSLTSVGELFF. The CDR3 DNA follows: TGTGCCAGCAGCTTAACTAGCGTCGGGGAGCTGTTTTTT. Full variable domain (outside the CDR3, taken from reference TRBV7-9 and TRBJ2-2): DTGVSQNPRHKITKRGQNVTFRCDPISEHNRLYWYRQTLGQGPEFLTYFQNEAQLEKSRLLSDRFSAERPKGSFSTLEIQRTEQGDSAMYLCASSLTSVGELFFGEGSRLTVL.

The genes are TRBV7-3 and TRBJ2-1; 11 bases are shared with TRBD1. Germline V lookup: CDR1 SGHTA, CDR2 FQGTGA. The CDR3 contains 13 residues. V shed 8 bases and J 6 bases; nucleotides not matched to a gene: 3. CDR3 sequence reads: CASGGTGGNEQFF. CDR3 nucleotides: TGTGCCAGCGGGGGGACAGGGGGCAATGAGCAGTTCTTC.

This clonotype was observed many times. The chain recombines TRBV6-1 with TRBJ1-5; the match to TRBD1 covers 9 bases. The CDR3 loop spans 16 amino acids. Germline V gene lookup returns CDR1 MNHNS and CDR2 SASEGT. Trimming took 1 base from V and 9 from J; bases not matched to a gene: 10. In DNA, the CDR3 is TGTGCCAGCAGTGAAGGGGACAGGGTGGGGCGCCGGCCCCAGCATTTT. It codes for CASSEGDRVGRRPQHF.

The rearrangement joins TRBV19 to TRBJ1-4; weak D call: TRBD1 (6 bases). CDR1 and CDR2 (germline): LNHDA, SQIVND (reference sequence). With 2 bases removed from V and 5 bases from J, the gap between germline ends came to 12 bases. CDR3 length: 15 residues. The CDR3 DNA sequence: TGTGCCAGTAGTATAAAGGCAGGGGCGAATGAAAAACTGTTTTTT. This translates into CASSIKAGANEKLFF.

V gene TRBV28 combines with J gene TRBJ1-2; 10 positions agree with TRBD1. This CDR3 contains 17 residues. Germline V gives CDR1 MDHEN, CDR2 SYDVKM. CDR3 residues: CASTAGTGARVRYGYTF. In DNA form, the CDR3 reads TGTGCTTCGACTGCCGGGACAGGGGCCCGCGTGCGCTATGGCTACACCTTC.

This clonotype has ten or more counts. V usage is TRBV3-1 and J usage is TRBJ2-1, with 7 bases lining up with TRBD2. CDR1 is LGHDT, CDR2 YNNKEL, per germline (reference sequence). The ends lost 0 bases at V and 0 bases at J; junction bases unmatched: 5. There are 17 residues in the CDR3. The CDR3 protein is CASSQDKGLFSYNEQFF. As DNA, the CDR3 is TGTGCCAGCAGCCAAGATAAGGGACTATTCTCCTACAATGAGCAGTTCTTC.

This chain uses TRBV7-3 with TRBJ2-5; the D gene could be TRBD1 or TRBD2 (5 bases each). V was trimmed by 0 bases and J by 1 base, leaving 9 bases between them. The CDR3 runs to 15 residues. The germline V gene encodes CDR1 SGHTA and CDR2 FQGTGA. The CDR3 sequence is CASSLTGTPQETQYF. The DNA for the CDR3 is TGTGCCAGCAGCTTAACCGGGACCCCCCAAGAGACCCAGTACTTC.

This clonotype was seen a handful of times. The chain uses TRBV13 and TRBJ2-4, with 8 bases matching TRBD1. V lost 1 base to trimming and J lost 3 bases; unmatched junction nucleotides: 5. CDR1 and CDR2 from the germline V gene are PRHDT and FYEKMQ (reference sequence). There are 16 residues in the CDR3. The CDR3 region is CASSLAQGAGKNIQYF. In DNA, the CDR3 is TGTGCCAGCAGCTTAGCTCAGGGGGCCGGCAAAAACATTCAGTACTTC.

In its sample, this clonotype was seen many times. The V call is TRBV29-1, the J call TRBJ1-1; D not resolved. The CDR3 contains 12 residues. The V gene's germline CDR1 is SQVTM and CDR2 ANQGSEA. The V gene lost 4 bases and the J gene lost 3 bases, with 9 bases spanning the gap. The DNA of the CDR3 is TGCAGCGTTGGAAAGGCTGACACTGAAGCTTTCTTT. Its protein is CSVGKADTEAFF. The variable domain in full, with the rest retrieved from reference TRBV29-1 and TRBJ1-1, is SAVISQKPSRDICQRGTSLTIQCQVDSQVTMMFWYRQQPGQSLTLIATANQGSEATYESGFVIDKFPISRPNLTFSTLTVSNMSPEDSSIYLCSVGKADTEAFFGQGTRLTVV.

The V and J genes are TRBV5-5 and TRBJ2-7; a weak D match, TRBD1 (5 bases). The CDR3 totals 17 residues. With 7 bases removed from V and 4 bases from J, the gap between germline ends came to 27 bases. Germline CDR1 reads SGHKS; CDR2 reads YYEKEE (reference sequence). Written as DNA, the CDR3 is TGTGCCAGCCCCCTATCCATGAACAGGACCTGGGCTTACGAGCAGTACTTC. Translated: CASPLSMNRTWAYEQYF.

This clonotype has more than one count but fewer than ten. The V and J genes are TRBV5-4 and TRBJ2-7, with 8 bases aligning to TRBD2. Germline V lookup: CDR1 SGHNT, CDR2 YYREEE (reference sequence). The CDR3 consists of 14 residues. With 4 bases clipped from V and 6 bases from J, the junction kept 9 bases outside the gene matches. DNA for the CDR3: TGTGCCAGCAGCAGCCCGGGACTAGTAAGCGAGCAGTACTTC. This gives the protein CASSSPGLVSEQYF.